The T cell receptor beta chain described here comes from a study of T cells in Graves' hyperthyroidism and ophthalmopathy. Study conclusions and caveats: Blood also showed most of the thyroid clonotypes that were expanded above 0.001.

The CDR3 regions of TCR beta were amplified from RNA transcripts. Researchers ran a first-round RT-PCR on the TCR CDR3 using the HTBI primer set. TCRdb itself ran the multiplex PCR reads through MiXCR, one entry per CDR3 protein. The sample consists of roughly 570,000 distinct CDR3 sequences, around 45% of them appearing once. This clonotype was seen repeatedly, ten times or more. The antigen remains undetermined. Germline values: CDR1 DFQATT, CDR2 SNEGSKA (reference sequence). CDR3 length: 15 residues. V dropped 3 bases and J dropped 3 bases, with 17 bases sitting between them. The sequencing input was peripheral blood or thyroid tissue (not recorded which). This receptor was obtained from a woman aged 18-29 years with Graves' hyperthyroidism. The rearrangement links TRBV20-1 to TRBJ1-1, with unresolved D. This CDR3 is CSASPLAGYDTEAFF. In DNA, the CDR3 is TGCAGTGCTAGTCCCCTCGCGGGCTACGACACTGAAGCTTTCTTT.